These 21 T cell receptor beta chains were all obtained from the same sample, sequenced in a study of blood T cell repertoires in COVID-19. Produced via immunoSEQ multiplex PCR; TCRdb's table is partial and in-frame only. The repertoire holds 200,000 to 250,000 clones, approximately 78% seen once, with 4.5% to 5.5% in the top ten. Sequencing was performed on peripheral blood. The receptors were gathered from a woman in her sixties or seventies with COVID-19, enrolled during active disease.

The chain uses TRBV7-2 and TRBJ1-5, with 8 nucleotides matching TRBD1. V lost 4 bases to trimming and J lost 7 bases; unmatched junction nucleotides: 6. In germline, CDR1 is SGHTA, CDR2 FQGNSA. The CDR3 has 14 residues. The CDR3 sequence: CASSYQGAGQPQHF. CDR3 DNA sequence: TGTGCCAGCAGCTATCAGGGGGCGGGGCAGCCCCAGCATTTT.

The chain is built from TRBV2 and TRBJ1-5, with 9 bases aligning to TRBD1. This CDR3 contains 14 residues. V shed 11 bases, J shed 4 bases, and the junction held 9 bases outside the gene matches. The V gene's germline CDR1 is SNHLY and CDR2 FYNNEI. The CDR3 nucleotides are TGTGCCGGTGCTAAGGACAGGGGAAATCAGCCCCAGCATTTT. Translation gives CAGAKDRGNQPQHF.

V usage is TRBV7-2 and J usage is TRBJ1-2, with 7 bases identical to TRBD1. The V gene end was trimmed by 6 bases and the J gene end by 2 bases; junction bases not matched to a gene: 3. The CDR3 covers 13 residues. CDR1 is SGHTA and CDR2 is FQGNSA in the germline V gene. This CDR3 reads CASRSTGNYGYTF. CDR3 in DNA: TGTGCCAGCAGGTCGACAGGGAACTATGGCTACACCTTC.

The chain uses TRBV9 and TRBJ2-5, with 9 positions matching TRBD1. V trimming: 4 bases; J trimming: 5 bases; junction bases outside the gene matches: 12. CDR1 and CDR2 (germline): SGDLS, YYNGEE. This CDR3 has 16 residues. CDR3 sequence: CASSPSRDRVWETQYF. As DNA, the CDR3 is TGTGCCAGCAGCCCTTCCCGGGACAGGGTTTGGGAGACCCAGTACTTC.

This CDR3 is CASRPSSASYNEQFF. The CDR3 nucleotides read TGTGCCAGTAGGCCTTCTAGCGCTTCCTACAATGAGCAGTTCTTC. The rearrangement links TRBV19 to TRBJ2-1, with D possibly TRBD2 on 6 matching bases. Germline-derived CDR1 and CDR2 are LNHDA and SQIVND (reference sequence). The CDR3 covers 15 residues. The V and J ends lost 6 bases and 1 base respectively, with 13 bases between them.

This chain uses TRBV28 with TRBJ2-1; no definite D call. V shed 7 bases and J shed 0 bases, with 16 bases lying between them. Germline assignment: CDR1 MDHEN and CDR2 SYDVKM. This CDR3 spans 16 amino acids. The CDR3, as DNA: TGTGCCAGCACCGGGTACGGCGCCAGCTCCTACAATGAGCAGTTCTTC. This gives the protein CASTGYGASSYNEQFF.

The chain employs TRBV7-2 and TRBJ2-1; D unclear. CDR3 length equals 11 residues. CDR1 and CDR2 from the germline V gene are SGHTA and FQGNSA. Trimming took off 4 bases at V and 7 bases at J, with 5 bases between the two ends. CDR3 DNA sequence: TGTGCCAGCAGCTCGCTAAATGAGCAGTTCTTC. Protein product: CASSSLNEQFF.

The chain employs TRBV28 and TRBJ1-5; D is unresolved. This CDR3 region has 15 residues. The V end was cut by 3 bases, the J end by 0 bases, with 9 bases between. CDR1 and CDR2 (germline): MDHEN, SYDVKM. DNA for the CDR3: TGTGCCAGCAGTTTCCGTAGCTATAGCAATCAGCCCCAGCATTTT. Protein: CASSFRSYSNQPQHF.

This rearrangement joins TRBV11-2 to TRBJ2-3, with a possible D match to TRBD1 (8 bases). Germline-derived CDR1 and CDR2 are SGHAT and FQNNGV. This CDR3 is 15 amino acids long. The V and J ends lost 5 bases and 7 bases respectively, with 19 bases between them. CDR3 sequence: CASSSNRGGVNTQYF. CDR3 bases: TGTGCCAGCAGCAGTAACAGGGGGGGGGTTAATACGCAGTATTTT.

This chain joins TRBV5-1 and TRBJ2-7, with no clear D. Trimming removed 0 bases at V and 0 bases at J, with 10 bases between. CDR1 is SGHRS, CDR2 YFSETQ, per germline. There are 15 residues in the CDR3. CDR3 region: CASSLAWSSSYEQYF. CDR3 in DNA: TGCGCCAGCAGCTTGGCCTGGAGCAGCTCCTACGAGCAGTACTTC.

This chain joins TRBV25-1 and TRBJ1-2; D may be TRBD1 (6 bases). Per germline, CDR1 MGHDK and CDR2 SYGVNS. The CDR3 covers 15 residues. V gave up 2 bases and J gave up 1 base, with 11 bases separating them. The CDR3 DNA sequence: TGTGCCAGCAGTGAAGGGGGCAGTTTTAACTATGGCTACACCTTC. As protein: CASSEGGSFNYGYTF.

This clone showed up just once. The V and J genes are TRBV28 and TRBJ1-2; 7 nucleotides agree with TRBD1. CDR3 length equals 14 residues. The J segment lost 8 bases and the V segment lost 8 bases, leaving 14 bases of the junction unmatched. CDR1 is MDHEN and CDR2 is SYDVKM in the germline V gene. The CDR3, as DNA: TGTGCCAGCTCATATGAGAGGGGGCCCGGGGGCTACACCTTC. This codes for CASSYERGPGGYTF.

This chain connects TRBV30 to TRBJ1-3; the match to TRBD1 covers 9 bases. This CDR3 is built from 13 residues. V was pared by 5 bases and J by 2 bases, with 1 base of the junction left unmatched. Germline V lookup: CDR1 GTSNPN, CDR2 SVGIG (reference sequence). The CDR3 region has the DNA TGTGCCTGGGACAGGGGGGCTGGAAACACCATATATTTT. Translating it yields CAWDRGAGNTIYF. Drawing the rest from reference TRBV30 and TRBJ1-3, the complete variable domain is SQTIHQWPATLVQPVGSPLSLECTVEGTSNPNLYWYRQAAGRGLQLLFYSVGIGQISSEVPQNLSASRPQDRQFILSSKKLLLSDSGFYLCAWDRGAGNTIYFGEGSWLTVV.

This rearrangement joins TRBV6-5 to TRBJ1-2, with D possibly being TRBD1 (6 bases). V was pared by 6 bases and J by 8 bases, with 22 bases between. Germline lookup yields CDR1 MNHEY and CDR2 SVGAGI. CDR3 length equals 15 residues. The CDR3 DNA follows: TGTGCCAGCAGCCCCCCTTCACGATCGCAGGGGGGCTACACCTTC. This gives the protein CASSPPSRSQGGYTF.

This clone appeared many times. The chain employs TRBV9 and TRBJ1-2, with D unresolved. This CDR3 has 16 residues. Trimming pared 2 bases from V and 6 bases from J, leaving 20 bases between. CDR1 is SGDLS, CDR2 YYNGEE, per germline. The CDR3 region is CASSVLAVPGMDGYTF. CDR3 nucleotides: TGTGCCAGCAGCGTCCTCGCCGTCCCCGGGATGGATGGCTACACCTTC.

The V and J genes are TRBV6-5 and TRBJ1-5, with D possibly TRBD1 on 5 matching bases. Germline assignment: CDR1 MNHEY and CDR2 SVGAGI. The CDR3 is 12 residues long. Trimming stripped 6 bases from V and 4 bases from J, with 7 bases between. In DNA form, the CDR3 reads TGTGCCAGCAGGGGGGGGAATCAGCCCCAGCATTTT. As protein: CASRGGNQPQHF.

The rearrangement joins TRBV28 to TRBJ2-7; D is undetermined. The CDR3 has 15 residues. V was trimmed by 5 bases and J by 3 bases, leaving 17 bases between them. Germline V gives CDR1 MDHEN, CDR2 SYDVKM. Here the CDR3 reads CASSLPQRRVYEQYF. As DNA, the CDR3 is TGTGCCAGCAGTCTCCCCCAAAGACGGGTCTACGAGCAGTACTTC.

The chain combines TRBV3-1 (or the pseudogene TRBV3-2) with TRBJ2-1, with D possibly matching TRBD2 (5 bases). V was pared by 3 bases and J by 2 bases, with 11 bases between. The CDR3 sequence is 15 residues long. Looked up from germline, CDR1 is LGHDT and CDR2 is YNNKEL (reference sequence). The CDR3 DNA reads as TGTGCCAGCAGCCATGGCGGGCTGCCCTACAATGAGCAGTTCTTC. Translation: CASSHGGLPYNEQFF.

The chain recombines TRBV7-9 with TRBJ2-3; 8 bases map to TRBD2. V dropped 6 bases and J dropped 0; count of bases not matched to a gene: 5. The CDR3 runs 15 residues. Germline V lookup: CDR1 SEHNR, CDR2 FQNEAQ (reference sequence). The CDR3 nucleotides read TGTGCCAGCAGAAGACGGACTAGCAGCACAGATACGCAGTATTTT. This sequence encodes CASRRRTSSTDTQYF.

The chain carries TRBV3-1 (or the pseudogene TRBV3-2) and TRBJ1-1; D is possibly TRBD1 (6 bases). V was pared by 4 bases and J by 2 bases, with 17 bases between. CDR3 length equals 16 residues. From germline, CDR1 is LGHDT and CDR2 YNNKEL (reference sequence). CDR3 amino acids: CASSPSFRGSNTEAFF. In DNA form, the CDR3 reads TGTGCCAGCAGCCCATCATTCAGGGGATCCAACACTGAAGCTTTCTTT.

V gene TRBV19 combines with J gene TRBJ1-1; D not certain. CDR3 length equals 13 residues. Germline V gene data show CDR1 as LNHDA and CDR2 as SQIVND (reference sequence). V lost 0 bases and J 10 bases, leaving 12 bases between the germline ends. CDR3 protein: CASSIDKETRAFF. In nucleotides, the CDR3 is TGTGCCAGTAGTATAGATAAAGAAACGCGAGCTTTCTTT.